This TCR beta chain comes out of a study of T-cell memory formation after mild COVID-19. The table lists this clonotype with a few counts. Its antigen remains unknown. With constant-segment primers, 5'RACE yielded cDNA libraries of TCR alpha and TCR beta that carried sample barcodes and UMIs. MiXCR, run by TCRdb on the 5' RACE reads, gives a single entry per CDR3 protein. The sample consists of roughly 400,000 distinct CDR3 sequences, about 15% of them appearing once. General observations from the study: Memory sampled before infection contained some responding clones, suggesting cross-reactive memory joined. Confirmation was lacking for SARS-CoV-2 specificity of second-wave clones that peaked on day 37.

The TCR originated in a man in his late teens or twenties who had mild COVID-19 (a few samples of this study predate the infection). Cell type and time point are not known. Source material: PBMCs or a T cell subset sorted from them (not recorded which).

CDR3 amino acids: CASSPDYLQETQYF. CDR3 nucleotides: TGTGCCAGCAGCCCCGACTACCTACAAGAGACCCAGTACTTC. The chain uses TRBV7-2 and TRBJ2-5; possibly TRBD2 for D (5 bases). Trimming left V 5 bases short and J 2 bases short, with 12 bases between. This CDR3 is 14 amino acids long. Germline-derived CDR1 and CDR2 are SGHTA and FQGNSA.